This TCR beta chain was sequenced during a study of blood T cell repertoires in COVID-19. Study in general: The United States, Italy and Spain were the sources of the acute and convalescent COVID-19 samples. T cells, B-cell-depleted T cells, or PBMCs provided the cDNA or gDNA that served as material.

In the original analysis: Amplification with reference gene primers provided the estimates of nucleated cell counts. The repertoire was sequenced with immunoSEQ multiplex PCR; TCRdb's copy has only in-frame clones and lacks some. V, J and clone size are taken as reported in that table, and D and trimming were inferred from the DNA itself. The sample shows over 90,000 clones, roughly four fifths of them seen only once. CDR1 is MNHNY, CDR2 SVGAGI, per germline (reference sequence). J was trimmed by 8 bases and V by 7 bases; bases with no gene match: 11. The CDR3 covers 14 residues. The sequence came from a man aged 45 to 65 with active or convalescent COVID-19. The chain combines TRBV6-6 with TRBJ1-1; TRBD1 agrees at 9 bases. Sequencing was performed on peripheral blood. Written as DNA, the CDR3 is TGTGCCAGCATCAAACCTGGACAGGGGCAGGAAGCTTTCTTT. As protein: CASIKPGQGQEAFF.